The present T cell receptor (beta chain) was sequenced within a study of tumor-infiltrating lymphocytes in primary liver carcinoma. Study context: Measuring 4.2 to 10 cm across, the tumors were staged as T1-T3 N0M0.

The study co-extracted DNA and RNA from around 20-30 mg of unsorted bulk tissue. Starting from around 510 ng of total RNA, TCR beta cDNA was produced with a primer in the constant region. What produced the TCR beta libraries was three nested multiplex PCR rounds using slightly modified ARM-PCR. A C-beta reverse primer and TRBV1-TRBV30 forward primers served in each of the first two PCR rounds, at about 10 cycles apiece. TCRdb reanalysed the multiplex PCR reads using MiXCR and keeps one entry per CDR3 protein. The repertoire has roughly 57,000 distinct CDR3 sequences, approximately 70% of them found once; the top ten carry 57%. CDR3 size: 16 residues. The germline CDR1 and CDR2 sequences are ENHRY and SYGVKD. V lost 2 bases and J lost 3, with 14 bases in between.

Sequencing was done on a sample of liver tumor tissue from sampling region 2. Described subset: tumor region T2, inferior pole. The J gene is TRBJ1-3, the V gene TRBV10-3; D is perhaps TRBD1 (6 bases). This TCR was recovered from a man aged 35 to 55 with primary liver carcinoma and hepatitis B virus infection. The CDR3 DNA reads TGTGCCATCAGTGAGACTCGGACAGCTCGTGGAAACACCATATATTTT. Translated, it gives CAISETRTARGNTIYF.